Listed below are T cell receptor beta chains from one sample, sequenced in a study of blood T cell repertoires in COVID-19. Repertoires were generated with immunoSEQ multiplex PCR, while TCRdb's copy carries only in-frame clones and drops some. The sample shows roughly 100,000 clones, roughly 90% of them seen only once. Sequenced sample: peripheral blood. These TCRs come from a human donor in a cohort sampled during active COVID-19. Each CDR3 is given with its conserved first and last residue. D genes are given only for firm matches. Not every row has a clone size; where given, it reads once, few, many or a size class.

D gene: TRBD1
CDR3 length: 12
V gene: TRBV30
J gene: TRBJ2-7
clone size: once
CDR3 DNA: TGTGCCTGGAGTACAGGGGCCTACGAGCAGTACTTC
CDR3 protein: CAWSTGAYEQYF

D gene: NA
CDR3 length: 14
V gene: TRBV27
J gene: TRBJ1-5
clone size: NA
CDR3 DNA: TGTGCCAGCAGTTTAAGGTCAGGGGCTCAGCCCCAGCATTTT
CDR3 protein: CASSLRSGAQPQHF

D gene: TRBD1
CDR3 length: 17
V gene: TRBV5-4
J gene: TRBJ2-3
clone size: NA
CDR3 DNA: TGTGCCAGCAGCGGCTCCGGGACAGGGGTAGGAACAGATACGCAGTATTTT
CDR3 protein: CASSGSGTGVGTDTQYF

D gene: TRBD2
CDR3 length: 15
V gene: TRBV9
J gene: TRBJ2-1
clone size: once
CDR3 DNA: TGTGCCAGCAGCGTAGGGGCTAGCGGGGGCAATGAGCAGTTCTTC
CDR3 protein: CASSVGASGGNEQFF

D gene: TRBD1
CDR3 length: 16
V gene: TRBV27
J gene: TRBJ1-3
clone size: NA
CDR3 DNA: TGTGCCAGCAGTTTATCGGGGACAGCCTCTGGAAACACCATATATTTT
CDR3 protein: CASSLSGTASGNTIYF

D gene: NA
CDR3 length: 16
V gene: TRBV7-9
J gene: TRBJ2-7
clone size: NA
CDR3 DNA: TGTGCCAGCAGCTTAGTCTTCGGGAAATTGACCTACGAGCAGTACTTC
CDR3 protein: CASSLVFGKLTYEQYF

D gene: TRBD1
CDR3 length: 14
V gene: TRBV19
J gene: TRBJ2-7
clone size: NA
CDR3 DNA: TGTGCCAGTAGACGACAGGGGGAGTCCTACGAGCAGTACTTC
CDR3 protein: CASRRQGESYEQYF

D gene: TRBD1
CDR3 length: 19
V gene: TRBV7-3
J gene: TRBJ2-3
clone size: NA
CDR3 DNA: TGTGCCAGCAGCTTAAATTGGGGGATACAGGGGGCAGGCACAGATACGCAGTATTTT
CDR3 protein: CASSLNWGIQGAGTDTQYF

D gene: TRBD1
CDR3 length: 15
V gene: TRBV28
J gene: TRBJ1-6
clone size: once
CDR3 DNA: TGTGCCAGCAGTCTAAGGACAGGGGGGAATTCACCCCTCCACTTT
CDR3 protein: CASSLRTGGNSPLHF

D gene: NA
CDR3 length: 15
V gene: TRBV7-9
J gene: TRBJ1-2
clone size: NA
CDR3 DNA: TGTGCCAGCAGCTTCGACCACTCTGGAGTATATGGCTACACCTTC
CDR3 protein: CASSFDHSGVYGYTF

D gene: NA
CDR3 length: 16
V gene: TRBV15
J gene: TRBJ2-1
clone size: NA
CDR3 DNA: TGTGCCACCAGCATATCCCGGGAGAGCTCCTACAATGAGCAGTTCTTC
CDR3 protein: CATSISRESSYNEQFF

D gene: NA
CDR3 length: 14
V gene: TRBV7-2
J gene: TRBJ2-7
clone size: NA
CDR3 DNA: TGTGCCAGCAGCTTAGGTCCAGGGTTATACGAGCAGTACTTC
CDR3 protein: CASSLGPGLYEQYF

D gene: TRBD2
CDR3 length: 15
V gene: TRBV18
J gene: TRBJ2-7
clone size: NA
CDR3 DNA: TGTGCCAGCTCACCCCCTGGGCGGGAGGGACACGAGCAGTACTTC
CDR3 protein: CASSPPGREGHEQYF

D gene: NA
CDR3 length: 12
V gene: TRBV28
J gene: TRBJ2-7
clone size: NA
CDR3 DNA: TGTGCCAGCAGTACTGGGGGCGCCGAGCAGTACTTC
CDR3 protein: CASSTGGAEQYF

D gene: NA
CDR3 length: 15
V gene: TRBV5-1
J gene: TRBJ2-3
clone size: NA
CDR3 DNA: TGCGCCAGCAGCTTGATGGGAGAGCTGGGAGATACGCAGTATTTT
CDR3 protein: CASSLMGELGDTQYF

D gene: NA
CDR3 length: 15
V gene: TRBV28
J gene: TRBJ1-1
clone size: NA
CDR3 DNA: TGTGCCAGCAGTCAGACGACAGGCTTGAACACTGAAGCTTTCTTT
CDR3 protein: CASSQTTGLNTEAFF

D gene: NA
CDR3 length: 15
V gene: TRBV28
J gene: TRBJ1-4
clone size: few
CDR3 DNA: TGTGCCAGCAGTTTACAGGGCGGCACTAATGAAAAACTGTTTTTT
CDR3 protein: CASSLQGGTNEKLFF

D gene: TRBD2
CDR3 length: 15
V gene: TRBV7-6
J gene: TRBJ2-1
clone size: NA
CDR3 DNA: TGTGCCAGCAGCTTAGTCGCGGGAGTGACCAATGAGCAGTTCTTC
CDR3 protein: CASSLVAGVTNEQFF

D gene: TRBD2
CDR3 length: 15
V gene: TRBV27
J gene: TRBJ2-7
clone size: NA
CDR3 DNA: TGTGCCAGCAGTTTATTGCTAGCGGGAAACTACGAGCAGTACTTC
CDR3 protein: CASSLLLAGNYEQYF

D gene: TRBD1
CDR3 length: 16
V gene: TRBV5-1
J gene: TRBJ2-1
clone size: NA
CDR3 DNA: TGCGCCAGCAGCTTGGGAGGGACAGGGGGCTATAATGAGCAGTTCTTC
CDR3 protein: CASSLGGTGGYNEQFF

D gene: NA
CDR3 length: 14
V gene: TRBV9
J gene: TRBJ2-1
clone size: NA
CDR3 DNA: TGTGCCAGCAGCGTAGCAGGGTGGCACAATGAGCAGTTCTTC
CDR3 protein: CASSVAGWHNEQFF

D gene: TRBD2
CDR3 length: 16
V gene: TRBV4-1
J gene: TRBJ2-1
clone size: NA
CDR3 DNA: TGCGCCAGCAGCCAATTTAGCGGGAAGGCCTACAATGAGCAGTTCTTC
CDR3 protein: CASSQFSGKAYNEQFF

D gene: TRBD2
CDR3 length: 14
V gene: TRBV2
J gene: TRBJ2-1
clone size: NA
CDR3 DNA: TGTGCCAGCAACAGCGGGAGCTCCTACAATGAGCAGTTCTTC
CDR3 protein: CASNSGSSYNEQFF

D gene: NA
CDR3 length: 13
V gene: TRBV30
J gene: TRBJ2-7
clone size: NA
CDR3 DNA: TGTGCCTGGATCATAAAGGGGTCCTACGAGCAGTACTTC
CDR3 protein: CAWIIKGSYEQYF

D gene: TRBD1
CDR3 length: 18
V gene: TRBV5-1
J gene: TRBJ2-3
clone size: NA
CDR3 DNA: TGCGCCAGCAGCTCGCGATTTGTGGACAGGGGGTTTGCAGATACGCAGTATTTT
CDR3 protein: CASSSRFVDRGFADTQYF

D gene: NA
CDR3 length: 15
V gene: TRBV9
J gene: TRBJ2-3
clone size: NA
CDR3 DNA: TGTGCCAGCAGCGTGGGGGGAGAGGACACAGATACGCAGTATTTT
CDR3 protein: CASSVGGEDTDTQYF

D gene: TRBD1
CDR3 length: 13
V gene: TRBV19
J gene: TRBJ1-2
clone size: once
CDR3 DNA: TGTGCCACCACCCAGGGGGGACCGTGGGGCTACACCTTC
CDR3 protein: CATTQGGPWGYTF

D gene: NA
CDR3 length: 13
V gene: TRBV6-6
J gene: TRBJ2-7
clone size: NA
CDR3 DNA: TGTGCCAGCCGATCAGGGAATACCTACGAGCAGTACTTC
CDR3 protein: CASRSGNTYEQYF

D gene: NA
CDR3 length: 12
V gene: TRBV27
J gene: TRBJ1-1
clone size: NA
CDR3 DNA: TGTGCCAGCAGTACCTATGGCGGTGAAGCTTTCTTT
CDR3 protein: CASSTYGGEAFF

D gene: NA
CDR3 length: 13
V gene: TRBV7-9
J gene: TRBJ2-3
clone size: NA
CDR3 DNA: TGTGCCAGCAGCCCCCGACAAATCGATACGCAGTATTTT
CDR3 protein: CASSPRQIDTQYF

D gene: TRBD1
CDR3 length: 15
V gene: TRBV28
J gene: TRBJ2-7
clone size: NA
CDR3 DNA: TGTGCCAGCACCGGACAGGGGCCCCTCTCCTACGAGCAGTACTTC
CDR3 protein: CASTGQGPLSYEQYF

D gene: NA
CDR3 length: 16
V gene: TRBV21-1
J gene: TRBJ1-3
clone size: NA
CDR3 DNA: TGTGCCAGCAGCAAAAAAATCCGGGGGTCTGGAAACACCATATATTTT
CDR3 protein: CASSKKIRGSGNTIYF

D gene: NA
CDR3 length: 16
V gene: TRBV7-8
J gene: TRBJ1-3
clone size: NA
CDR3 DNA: TGTGCCAGCAGCTTAGCGTGGCAGGGCTCTGGAAACACCATATATTTT
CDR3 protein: CASSLAWQGSGNTIYF

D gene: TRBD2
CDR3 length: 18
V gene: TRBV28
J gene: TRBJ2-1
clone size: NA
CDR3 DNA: TGTGCCAGCAGTTTGGGACTAGCGGGAGTCATGGGGAACAATGAGCAGTTCTTC
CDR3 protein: CASSLGLAGVMGNNEQFF

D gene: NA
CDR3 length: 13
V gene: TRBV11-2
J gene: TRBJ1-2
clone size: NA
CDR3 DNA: TGTGCCAGCAGCTTATATGGGGCGGAGGGCTACACCTTC
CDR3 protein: CASSLYGAEGYTF

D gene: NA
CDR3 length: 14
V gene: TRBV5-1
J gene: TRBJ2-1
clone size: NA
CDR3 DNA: TGCGCCAGCAGCTTGGGGCAGGGTACCAATGAGCAGTTCTTC
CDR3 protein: CASSLGQGTNEQFF

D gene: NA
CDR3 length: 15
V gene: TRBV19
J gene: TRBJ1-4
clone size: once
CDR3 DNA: TGTGCCAGTAGTATCCAGGGTGCCGGAAGTGAAAAACTGTTTTTT
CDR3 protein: CASSIQGAGSEKLFF

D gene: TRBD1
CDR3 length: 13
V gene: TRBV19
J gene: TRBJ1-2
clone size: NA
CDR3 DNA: TGTGCCAGTAGTAGGGGACAGGACCTGGGCTACACCTTC
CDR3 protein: CASSRGQDLGYTF

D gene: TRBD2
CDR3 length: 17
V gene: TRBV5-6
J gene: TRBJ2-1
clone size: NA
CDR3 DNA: TGTGCCAGCAGTATAGCGCGGACTAGCGGGATCTACAATGAGCAGTTCTTC
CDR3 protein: CASSIARTSGIYNEQFF

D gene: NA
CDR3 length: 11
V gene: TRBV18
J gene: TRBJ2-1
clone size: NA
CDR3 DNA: TGTGCCAGCTCAGCCGGGACAGAGCAGTTCTTC
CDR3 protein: CASSAGTEQFF

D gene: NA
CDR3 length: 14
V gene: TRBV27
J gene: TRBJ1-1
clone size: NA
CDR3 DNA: TGTGCCAGCAGAAGAACCAGGTCGATCACTGAAGCTTTCTTT
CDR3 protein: CASRRTRSITEAFF

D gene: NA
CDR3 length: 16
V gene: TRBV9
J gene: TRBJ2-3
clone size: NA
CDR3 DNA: TGTGCCAGCAGCGTAGTGGGGGGTTCTAGCACAGATACGCAGTATTTT
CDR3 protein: CASSVVGGSSTDTQYF

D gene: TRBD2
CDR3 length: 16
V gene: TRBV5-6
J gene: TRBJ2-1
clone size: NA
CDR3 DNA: TGTGCCAGCAGCTTGTCTAGCGGACATTTCTACAATGAGCAGTTCTTC
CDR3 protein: CASSLSSGHFYNEQFF

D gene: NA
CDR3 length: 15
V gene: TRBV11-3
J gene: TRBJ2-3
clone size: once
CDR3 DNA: TGTGCCAGCAGCCTCGGGGGGCGGAATACAGATACGCAGTATTTT
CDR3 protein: CASSLGGRNTDTQYF

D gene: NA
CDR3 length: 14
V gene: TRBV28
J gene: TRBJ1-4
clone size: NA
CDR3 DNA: TGTGCCAGCACCCCGGGACTGACGAATGAAAAACTGTTTTTT
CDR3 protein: CASTPGLTNEKLFF

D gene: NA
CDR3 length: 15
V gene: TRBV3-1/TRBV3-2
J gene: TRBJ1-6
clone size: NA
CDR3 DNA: TGTGCCAGCAGCCAAGACAGGGGCTATAATTCACCCCTCCACTTT
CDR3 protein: CASSQDRGYNSPLHF

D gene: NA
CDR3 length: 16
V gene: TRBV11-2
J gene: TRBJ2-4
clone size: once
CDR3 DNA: TGTGCCAGCAGCCTAGGAGCGGCTTCCGGCAAAAACATTCAGTACTTC
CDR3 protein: CASSLGAASGKNIQYF

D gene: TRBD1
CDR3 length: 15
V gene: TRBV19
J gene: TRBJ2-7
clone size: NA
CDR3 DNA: TGTGCCAGTAGTTCCGGACAGGGAATGAGTTACGAGCAGTACTTC
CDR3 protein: CASSSGQGMSYEQYF

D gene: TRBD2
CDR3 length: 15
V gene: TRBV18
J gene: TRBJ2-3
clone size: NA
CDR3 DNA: TGTGCCAGCTCACCACGACTAGCGAGCGCAGATACGCAGTATTTT
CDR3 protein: CASSPRLASADTQYF

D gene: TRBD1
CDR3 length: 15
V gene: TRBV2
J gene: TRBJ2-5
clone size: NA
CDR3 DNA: TGTGCCAGCAGAAACCGGGACAGGGGGCAAGAGACCCAGTACTTC
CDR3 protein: CASRNRDRGQETQYF

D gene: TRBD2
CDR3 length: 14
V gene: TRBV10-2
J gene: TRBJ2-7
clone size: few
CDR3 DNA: TGCGCCAGCAGACCTAGCGGGAGTAACCACGAGCAGTACTTC
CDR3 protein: CASRPSGSNHEQYF

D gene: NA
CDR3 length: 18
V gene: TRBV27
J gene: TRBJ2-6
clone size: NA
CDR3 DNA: TGTGCCAGCAGTTCTAGGGACACGAACACCCCTGGGGCCAACGTCCTGACTTTC
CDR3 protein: CASSSRDTNTPGANVLTF

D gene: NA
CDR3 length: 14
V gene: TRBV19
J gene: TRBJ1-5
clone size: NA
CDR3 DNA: TGTGCCAGTAACCCCCGGGGGGTGGGTCAGCCCCAGCATTTT
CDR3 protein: CASNPRGVGQPQHF

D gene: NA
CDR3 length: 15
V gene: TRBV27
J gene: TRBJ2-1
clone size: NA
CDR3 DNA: TGTGCCAGCAGTCCGGCTGGGTCCAGGGACAATGAGCAGTTCTTC
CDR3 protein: CASSPAGSRDNEQFF

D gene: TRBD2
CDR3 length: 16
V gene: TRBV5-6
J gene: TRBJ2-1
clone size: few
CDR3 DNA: TGTGCCAGCAGCTTGGCCTGGAGCGGGGGGGCCTATGAGCAGTTCTTC
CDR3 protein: CASSLAWSGGAYEQFF

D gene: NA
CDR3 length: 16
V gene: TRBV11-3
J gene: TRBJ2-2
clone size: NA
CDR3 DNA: TGTGCCAGCAGCTTAGGACAGGCCGGAGGAACCGGGGAGCTGTTTTTT
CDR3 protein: CASSLGQAGGTGELFF